This T cell receptor beta chain was recorded in a study of CD8 T cells in ankylosing spondylitis (TCRdb year 2017). Context from the whole study: T cell receptor beta repertoires were profiled in healthy donors and ankylosing spondylitis patients so that disease-linked TCR variants could be found. The full study cohort was made up of about 24 ankylosing spondylitis patients and 108 healthy donors. Peripheral blood samples were taken, and synovial fluid was additionally collected from ankylosing spondylitis patients. Here is what the overall study found, with its caveats: The disease-linked clones had a CD8+ phenotype and were found at relatively low frequencies in peripheral blood. A TCR beta motif of 8 or 9 highly homologous amino acid variants appeared characteristic of blood from ankylosing spondylitis patients. Some of the motif variants had been reported before in the synovial fluid and blood of reactive arthritis patients, a finding that suggests common disease-initiation mechanisms. The disease-linked clones were reported to be significantly enriched in matched synovial fluid samples from ankylosing spondylitis patients.

The instrument was an Illumina HiSeq 2500. Quantitative 5'-RACE with molecular barcodes was used to prepare TCR beta libraries. The paper's data handling went like this. To identify disease-linked TCR variants, a new computational method was used, one built on a probabilistic model of VDJ rearrangement. TCRdb trimmed the raw reads at Q25, called clones with MiXCR and kept productive beta chains. Each CDR3 protein gets just one entry, which takes the most common genes and DNA from the rows behind it. The authors' filters were not applied to this entry. This sample holds approximately 400,000 distinct CDR3 sequences; roughly 26% were observed only once. The ten largest clonotypes hold roughly 1% of the sample. The CDR1 and CDR2 encoded by the germline V gene are SQVTM and ANQGSEA. The germline ends are 12 bases apart after V is trimmed by 7 bases and J by 0 bases. The CDR3 runs 14 amino acids, cysteine and phenylalanine included. Solely the CDR3 DNA is kept, with 42 bases framed from the first base.

This clonotype has just a few counts. The antigen it binds to is not known. Base quality data are lacking; no much larger clone is found one base away. The source material was blood, either unsorted or a sorted T cell fraction (not recorded which). The V and J segments used are TRBV29-1 and TRBJ2-2; a tentative D match to TRBD1 spans 6 bases. The sequence was collected from a male donor with ankylosing spondylitis. The CDR3 region: CSGFEGANTGELFF. The DNA sequence is given as TGCAGCGGGTTTGAGGGGGCGAACACCGGGGAGCTGTTTTTT.